The rows below give T cell receptor beta chains drawn from one sample of a study of blood T cell repertoires in COVID-19. Sequencing used immunoSEQ multiplex PCR; TCRdb keeps in-frame clones, though not all of them. This sample has 150,000 to 200,000 clones, with approximately 80% found just once. The sequenced sample consisted of PBMCs or T cells enriched from blood (not recorded which). Receptor source: a man aged 50 or older who had recovered from COVID-19. Both conserved end residues are part of each CDR3. D genes are given only for firm matches. Size is stated for part of the rows, as once, few or many counts, or as a class when the clone is expanded.

>TRBD1|TRBJ1-2|-|TRBV5-5
CASSNRQGASGYGYTF
TGTGCCAGCAGCAATCGACAGGGGGCTTCTGGGTATGGCTACACCTTC
>-|TRBJ1-3|-|TRBV7-9
CASTSRFSGNTIYF
TGTGCCAGCACCTCCAGGTTCTCTGGAAACACCATATATTTT
>TRBD1|TRBJ2-3|-|TRBV4-1
CASSQELGQGHF
TGCGCCAGCAGCCAAGAATTGGGACAGGGGCATTTT
>TRBD1|TRBJ1-5|-|TRBV28
CASSGQGSGHQPQHF
TGTGCCAGCAGTGGACAGGGATCGGGGCATCAGCCCCAGCATTTT
>-|TRBJ1-1|once|TRBV7-9
CASSLSTVNTEAFF
TGTGCCAGCAGCTTAAGTACAGTTAACACTGAAGCTTTCTTT
>TRBD1|TRBJ1-4|-|TRBV4-1
CASSHLGQGPEKLFF
TGCGCCAGCAGCCATCTAGGACAGGGACCTGAAAAACTGTTTTTT
>TRBD1|TRBJ1-6|-|TRBV5-1
CASSGGQGGSPLHF
TGCGCCAGCAGCGGGGGACAGGGGGGTTCACCCCTCCACTTT
>TRBD2|TRBJ2-5|-|TRBV7-9
CASSLELAGSETQYF
TGTGCCAGCAGCTTAGAACTAGCGGGGAGTGAGACCCAGTACTTC
>TRBD1|TRBJ1-2|-|TRBV28
CATRTTGGYYGYTF
TGTGCCACCAGAACTACAGGGGGCTACTATGGCTACACCTTC
>TRBD1|TRBJ1-2|many|TRBV19
CASSIGTGPNYGYTF
TGTGCCAGTAGTATAGGGACAGGACCGAACTATGGCTACACCTTC
>-|TRBJ1-3|-|TRBV3-1/TRBV3-2
CASSSASSGNTIYF
TGTGCCAGCAGTTCAGCGAGCTCTGGAAACACCATATATTTT
>TRBD1|TRBJ1-2|-|TRBV11-1
CASSLGTGDGYTF
TGTGCCAGCAGCTTAGGGACAGGAGATGGCTACACCTTC
>-|TRBJ1-2|-|TRBV16
CASTPNGNYGYTF
TGTGCCAGCACCCCCAACGGGAACTATGGCTACACCTTC
>-|TRBJ2-5|-|TRBV13
CASSVGETQYF
TGTGCCAGCAGCGTCGGAGAGACCCAGTACTTC
>-|TRBJ1-1|-|TRBV18
CASSPAGRNTEAFF
TGTGCCAGCTCACCAGCAGGGCGGAACACTGAAGCTTTCTTT
>TRBD2|TRBJ2-2|-|TRBV6-4
CASSGLAGAGELFF
TGTGCCAGCAGCGGACTAGCGGGGGCCGGGGAGCTGTTTTTT
>TRBD2|TRBJ2-1|-|TRBV7-9
CASSLITTSGEFNEQFF
TGTGCCAGCAGCTTAATTACGACTAGCGGTGAATTCAATGAGCAGTTCTTC